This T cell receptor (beta chain) was observed in a study of regulatory T cells in long-lasting Graves disease. This clonotype was detected ten times or more. Its specificity is not known. Arm-PCR of CDR3 regions and iRepertoire HTBI primers were used to build TCR beta libraries. TCRdb processed the multiplex PCR reads anew with MiXCR; each CDR3 protein has one entry. Of 510,000 or so distinct CDR3 sequences listed, 12% are singletons. Notes on the study in general: Peripheral blood was the sole material, not thyroid tissue. Sample size, which was small, may have reduced accuracy.

Described time point: newly diagnosed GD, antithyroid drugs for less than 3 months. PBMCs provided the RNA from which the TCR library was made. CDR3 length: 16 amino acids. Germline V gene lookup returns CDR1 SGHAT and CDR2 FQNNGV. Trimming left V 1 base short and J 3 bases short, with 13 bases between. A further study also used this sample, focusing on T cells in Graves' hyperthyroidism and ophthalmopathy. That source reports: It was considered stable Graves' hyperthyroidism when ophthalmopathy did not progress within 18 months.

This sample comprised peripheral blood mononuclear cells (PBMCs), obtained at new diagnosis, from a patient treated with antithyroid drugs. This TCR was recovered from a woman in her 30s with Graves disease. J is TRBJ1-3 and V is TRBV11-2; D might be TRBD1 (5 bases). CDR3: CASSLGDRLNGNTIYF. DNA for the CDR3: TGTGCCAGCAGCTTAGGGGACCGACTGAATGGAAACACCATATATTTT.